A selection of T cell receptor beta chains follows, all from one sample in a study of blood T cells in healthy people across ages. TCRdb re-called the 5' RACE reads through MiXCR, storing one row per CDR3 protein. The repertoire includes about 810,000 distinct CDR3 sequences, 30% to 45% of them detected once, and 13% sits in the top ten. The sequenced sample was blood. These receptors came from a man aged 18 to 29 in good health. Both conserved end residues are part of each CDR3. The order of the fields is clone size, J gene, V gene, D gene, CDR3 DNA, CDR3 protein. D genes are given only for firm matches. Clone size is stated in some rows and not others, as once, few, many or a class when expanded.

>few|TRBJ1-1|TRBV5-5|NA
TGTGCCAGCAGCTTGCTCTCTGAAGCTTTCTTT
CASSLLSEAFF
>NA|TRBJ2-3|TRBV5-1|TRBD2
TGCGCCAGCAGCTTGGAGGGTAGCGGGGTAGCAGATACGCAGTATTTT
CASSLEGSGVADTQYF
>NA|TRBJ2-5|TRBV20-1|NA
TGCAGTACTACCTCAGGGAACCAAGAGACCCAGTACTTC
CSTTSGNQETQYF
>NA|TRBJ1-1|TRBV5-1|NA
TGCGCCAGCAGCCCCTCCGGGGCGAACACTGAAGCTTTCTTT
CASSPSGANTEAFF
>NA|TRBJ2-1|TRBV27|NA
TGTGCCAGCAGTTTTTTTGGGGGGGGCAGTGAGCAGTTCTTC
CASSFFGGGSEQFF
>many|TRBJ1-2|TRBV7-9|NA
TGTGCCAGCAGCTTTTCTAGCAGGGGAACGTCTAACTATGGCTACACCTTC
CASSFSSRGTSNYGYTF
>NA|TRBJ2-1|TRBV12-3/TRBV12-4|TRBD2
TGTGCCAGCGCACTAGCGGGGTCCTACAATGAGCAGTTCTTC
CASALAGSYNEQFF
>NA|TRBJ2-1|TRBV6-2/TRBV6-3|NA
TGTGCCAGCAGCCGCAACGGACAGTACAATGAGCAGTTCTTC
CASSRNGQYNEQFF
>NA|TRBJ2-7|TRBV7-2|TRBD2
TGTGCCAGCAGCTCGACTAGCGCGTCCTACGAGCAGTACTTC
CASSSTSASYEQYF
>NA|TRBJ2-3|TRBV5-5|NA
TGTGCCAGCAGCCGATATTACCCAATACAGGGCCATCCAGATATGCAGTATTTT
CASSRYYPIQGHPDMQYF
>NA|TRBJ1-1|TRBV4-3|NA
TGCGCCAGCAGCCAACAAGCTTTTGATCGGGCTTTCTTT
CASSQQAFDRAFF
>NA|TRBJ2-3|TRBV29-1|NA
TGCACCACATCCATGCTAGAAACAGATACGCAGTATTTT
CTTSMLETDTQYF
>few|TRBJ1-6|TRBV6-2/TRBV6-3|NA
TGTGCCAGCGGGACACAGGGTCTTGGTTCACCCCTCCACTTT
CASGTQGLGSPLHF
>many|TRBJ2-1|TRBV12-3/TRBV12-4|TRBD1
TGTGCCAGCAGTCTCCTTCGGGACAGGGAGTCAAACAATGAGCAGTTCTTC
CASSLLRDRESNNEQFF
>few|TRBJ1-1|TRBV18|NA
TGTGCCAGCTCACCACTCCAGGATATGAACACTGAAGCTTTCTTT
CASSPLQDMNTEAFF
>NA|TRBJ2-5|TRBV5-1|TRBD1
TGCGCCAGCAGCGTGACAGGGTTGGAAGAGACCCAGTACTTC
CASSVTGLEETQYF
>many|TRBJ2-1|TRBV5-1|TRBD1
TGCGCCAGCAGCTTTACAGGGGATGAGCAGTTCTTC
CASSFTGDEQFF
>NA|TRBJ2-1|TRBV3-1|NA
TGTGCCAGCAGCCAAGCTGTACAGCCCTACAATGAGCAGTTCTTC
CASSQAVQPYNEQFF
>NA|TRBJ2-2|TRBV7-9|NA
TGTGCCAGCAGCCAGCCTGTCGGGGAGCTGTTTTTT
CASSQPVGELFF
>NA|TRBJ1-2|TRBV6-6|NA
TGTGCCAGCAGTTACGTTACCGGAAGTGGCTACACCTTC
CASSYVTGSGYTF
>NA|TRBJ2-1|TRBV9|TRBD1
TGTGCCAGCAGCTCAGAAGGGGGCGATGAGCAGTTCTTC
CASSSEGGDEQFF
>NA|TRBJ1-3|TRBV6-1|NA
TGTGCCAGCAGTGCGGACACGGGCCAATCTGGAAACACCATATATTTT
CASSADTGQSGNTIYF
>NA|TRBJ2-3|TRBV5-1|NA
TGCGCCAGCAGCTTGGCCGGAGAGGGGCTGGGAAATACGCAGTATTTT
CASSLAGEGLGNTQYF
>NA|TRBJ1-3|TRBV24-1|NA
TGTGCCACCACCAGACTGAGCTCTGGAAACACCATATATTTT
CATTRLSSGNTIYF